This T cell receptor (beta chain) is drawn from a study of cytomegalovirus exposure and HLA in healthy donors. Amplification used 60 Vbeta primers and 13 Jbeta primers. TCRdb keeps only in-frame clones here, not all; method: immunoSEQ multiplex PCR. Here the sample spans roughly 130,000 clones, approximately 57% being singletons. The J segment lost 4 bases and the V segment lost 5 bases, leaving 7 bases of the junction unmatched. The CDR3 is 15 residues long. Germline V gene lookup returns CDR1 MNHNY and CDR2 SVGAGI (reference sequence). The TCR was taken from a male donor in good health and CMV-seronegative. The sample taken for sequencing was PBMCs. This chain uses TRBV6-6 with TRBJ2-2; 7 bases are shared with TRBD1. The CDR3 nucleotides read TGTGCCAGCAGTCCGCAGGGGGTAGGCACCGGGGAGCTGTTTTTT. Translating it yields CASSPQGVGTGELFF.